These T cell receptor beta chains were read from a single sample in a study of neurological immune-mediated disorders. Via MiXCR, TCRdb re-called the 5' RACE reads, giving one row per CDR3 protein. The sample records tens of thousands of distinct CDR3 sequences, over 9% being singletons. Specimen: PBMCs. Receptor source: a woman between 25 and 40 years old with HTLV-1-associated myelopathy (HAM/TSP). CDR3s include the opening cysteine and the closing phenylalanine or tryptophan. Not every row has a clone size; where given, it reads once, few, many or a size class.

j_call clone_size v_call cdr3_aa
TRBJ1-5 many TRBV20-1 CSATGQGNQPQHF
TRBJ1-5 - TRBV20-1 CSARDRGQTKHF
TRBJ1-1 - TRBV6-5 CASALSNEGNTEAFF
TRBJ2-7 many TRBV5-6 CASSLGGGYSSYEQYF
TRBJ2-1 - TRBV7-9 CASSLEHRIAGPVEFF
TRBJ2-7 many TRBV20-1 CSASQIQGLSYEQYF
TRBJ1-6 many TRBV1 CTSTQANSPLHF
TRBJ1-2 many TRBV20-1 CSATQSGYGYTF
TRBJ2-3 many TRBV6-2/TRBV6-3 CASSYSGGATDTQYF
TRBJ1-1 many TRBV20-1 CSARDGTGHHSEAFF
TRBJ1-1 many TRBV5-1 CASSLYGTVDTEAFF
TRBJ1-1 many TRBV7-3 CASSSRGGGSEAFF
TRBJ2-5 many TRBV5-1 CASSRGSQETQYF
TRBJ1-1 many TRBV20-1 CSARPGSQIAFF
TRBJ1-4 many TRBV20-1 CSALRDREKLFF
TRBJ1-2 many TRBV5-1 CASSLASADRGLGYTF
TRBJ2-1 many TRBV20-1 CSATWGSGGAGNEQFF
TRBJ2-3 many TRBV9 CASSRPPDTQYF
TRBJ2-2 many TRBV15 CATSRGGTGFTGELFF
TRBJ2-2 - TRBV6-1 CASSEAEFGELFF
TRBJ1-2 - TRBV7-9 CASSLTGIGYTF
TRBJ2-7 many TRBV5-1 CASSLGTDGLYEQYF
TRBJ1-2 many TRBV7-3 CASSLGQGARYGYTF
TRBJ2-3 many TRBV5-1 CASSLEPRGQDTQYF
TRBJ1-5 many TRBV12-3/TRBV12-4 CASSGHQHQPQHF
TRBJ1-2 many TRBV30 CAWSRTAYGYTF
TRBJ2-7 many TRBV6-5 CASRTLAGSYEQYF
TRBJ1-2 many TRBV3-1 CASSQQGVTYGYTF